This TCR beta chain was captured by sequencing in a study of shared clonotypes between healthy human individuals. Findings and limits, study-wide: An expected dependence of interdonor clonotype sharing on sequencing depth was noted.

A remark on this clone: What it binds is not known. At one end, the junction sequence differs from germline, possibly due to a read error.

Tens of thousands of T cell genomes (about 210 ng DNA) went into each sorted-subset replicate. Measured with immunoSEQ multiplex PCR; TCRdb has only the in-frame clones, and not every one. The profile shows approximately 2.1 million clones, more than 85% of them singletons. Germline CDR1 reads SGHTA; CDR2 reads FQGTGA. The CDR3 spans 15 residues. The study drew its donors from healthy HIV-negative adults without recent acute infections or vaccinations. V gene TRBV7-3 combines with J gene TRBJ2-3, with 7 bases identical to TRBD2. Sample: naive CD4+ T cells from PBMCs. Subset defined: CD45RA+ positively selected. The TCR was taken from a man aged 18 to 30 in good health. Some clones in this sample may be carry-over from other donors' samples. The CDR3 coding sequence is TGTGCCAGTAGCTTAAGGGCGGGAGCGCAGGCTACGCAGTATTTT. Protein product: CASSLRAGAQATQYF.